This T cell receptor beta chain was sequenced during a study of blood T cell repertoires in COVID-19. The overall study: The analysed material was cDNA or gDNA that came from T cells, B-cell-depleted T cells, or PBMCs.

Only in-frame clones appear in the TCRdb table, and some are missing; sequencing was by immunoSEQ multiplex PCR. Of more than 85,000 clones detected, roughly 88% appear once; the ten largest clones hold about 3%. The CDR3 has 14 amino acids. Germline lookup yields CDR1 SGHTA and CDR2 FQGNSA. Trimming cost V 5 bases and J 7 bases, with 14 bases left between them. This rearrangement joins TRBV7-2 to TRBJ2-2, with no clear D. Material for sequencing was peripheral blood. This sequence was found in a woman at least 80 years old with acute or convalescent COVID-19. DNA for the CDR3: TGTGCCAGCAGCCTGATCAAGCGAAGCGGGGAGCTGTTTTTT. Protein sequence: CASSLIKRSGELFF. Combining the CDR3 with reference TRBV7-2 and TRBJ2-2 gives the whole variable domain GAGVSQSPSNKVTEKGKDVELRCDPISGHTALYWYRQSLGQGLEFLIYFQGNSAPDKSGLPSDRFSAERTGGSVSTLTIQRTQQEDSAVYLCASSLIKRSGELFFGEGSRLTVL.